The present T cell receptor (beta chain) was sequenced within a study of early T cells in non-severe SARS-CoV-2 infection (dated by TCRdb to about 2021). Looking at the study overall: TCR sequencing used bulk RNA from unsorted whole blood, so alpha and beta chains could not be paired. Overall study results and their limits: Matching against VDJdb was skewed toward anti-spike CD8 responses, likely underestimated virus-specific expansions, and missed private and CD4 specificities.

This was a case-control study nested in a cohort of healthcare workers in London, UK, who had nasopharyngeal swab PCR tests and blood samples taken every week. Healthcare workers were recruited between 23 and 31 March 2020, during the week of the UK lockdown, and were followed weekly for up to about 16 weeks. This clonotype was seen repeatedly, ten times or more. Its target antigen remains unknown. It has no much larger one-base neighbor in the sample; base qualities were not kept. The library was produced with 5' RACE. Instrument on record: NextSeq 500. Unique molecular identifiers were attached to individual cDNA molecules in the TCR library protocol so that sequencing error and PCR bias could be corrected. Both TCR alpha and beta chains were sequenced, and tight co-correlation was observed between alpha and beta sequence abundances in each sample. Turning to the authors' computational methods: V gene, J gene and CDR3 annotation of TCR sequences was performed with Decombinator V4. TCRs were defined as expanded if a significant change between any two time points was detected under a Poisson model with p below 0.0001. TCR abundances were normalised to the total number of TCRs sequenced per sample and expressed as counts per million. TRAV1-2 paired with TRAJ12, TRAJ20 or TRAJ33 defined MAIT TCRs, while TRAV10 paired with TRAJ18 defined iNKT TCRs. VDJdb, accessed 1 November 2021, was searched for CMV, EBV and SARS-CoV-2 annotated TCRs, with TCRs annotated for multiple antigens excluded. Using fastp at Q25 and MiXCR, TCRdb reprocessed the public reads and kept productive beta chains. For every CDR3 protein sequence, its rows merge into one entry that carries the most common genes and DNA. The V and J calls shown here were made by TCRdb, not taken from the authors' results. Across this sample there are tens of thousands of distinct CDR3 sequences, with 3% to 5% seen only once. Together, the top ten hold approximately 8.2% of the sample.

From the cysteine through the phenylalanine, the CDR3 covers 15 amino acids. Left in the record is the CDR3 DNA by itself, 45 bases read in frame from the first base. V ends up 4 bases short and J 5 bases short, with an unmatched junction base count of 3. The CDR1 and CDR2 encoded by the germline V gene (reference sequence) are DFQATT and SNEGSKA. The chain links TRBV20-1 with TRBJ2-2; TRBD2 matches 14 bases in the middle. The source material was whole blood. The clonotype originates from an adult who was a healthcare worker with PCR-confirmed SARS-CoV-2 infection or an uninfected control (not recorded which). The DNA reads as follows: TGCAGTGCTACCGGGACTAGCGGGAGTACCGGGGAGCTGTTTTTT. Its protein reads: CSATGTSGSTGELFF.